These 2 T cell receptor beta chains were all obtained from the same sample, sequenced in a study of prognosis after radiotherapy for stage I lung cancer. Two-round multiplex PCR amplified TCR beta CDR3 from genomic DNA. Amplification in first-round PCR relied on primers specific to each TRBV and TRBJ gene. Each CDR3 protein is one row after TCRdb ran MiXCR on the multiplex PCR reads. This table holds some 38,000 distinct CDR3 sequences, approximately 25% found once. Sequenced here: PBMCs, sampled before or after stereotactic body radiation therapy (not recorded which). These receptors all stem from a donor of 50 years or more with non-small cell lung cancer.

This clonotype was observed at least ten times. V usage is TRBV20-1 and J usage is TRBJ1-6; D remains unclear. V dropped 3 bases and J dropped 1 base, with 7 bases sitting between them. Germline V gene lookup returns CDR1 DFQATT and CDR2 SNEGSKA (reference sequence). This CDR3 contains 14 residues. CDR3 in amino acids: CSARLGSYNSPLHF. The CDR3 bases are TGCAGTGCTAGGTTAGGGTCCTATAATTCACCCCTCCACTTT.

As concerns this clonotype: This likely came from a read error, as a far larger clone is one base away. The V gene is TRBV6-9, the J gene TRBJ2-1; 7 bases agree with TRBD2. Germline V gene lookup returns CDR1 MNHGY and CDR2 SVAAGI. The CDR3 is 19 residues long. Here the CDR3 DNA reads TGTGTCAGGGTCCTTCCTGGGCCCCGCCTAGCGGAGTTCTACAATGAGCAGTTCTTC. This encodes CVRVLPGPRLAEFYNEQFF.